This is a list of T cell receptor beta chains from one sample in a study of blood T cell repertoires in COVID-19. TCRdb keeps only in-frame clones here, not all; method: immunoSEQ multiplex PCR. The table lists 100,000 to 150,000 clones, roughly 72% of them singletons, with roughly 5.5% in the top ten. The sample consisted of peripheral blood. Every receptor here comes from a man aged 55 to 69 with acute or convalescent COVID-19. Both conserved end residues are part of each CDR3. The order of the fields is D gene, clone size, V gene, J gene, CDR3 protein, CDR3 DNA. D genes are given only for firm matches. The size field is filled for only some rows; it gives once, few, many or a size class.

D gene: NA; clone size: NA; V gene: TRBV11-3; J gene: TRBJ2-1; CDR3 protein: CASSNPSGLRTNEQFF; CDR3 DNA: TGTGCCAGCAGCAACCCCTCGGGACTGAGAACCAATGAGCAGTTCTTC
D gene: TRBD1; clone size: NA; V gene: TRBV2; J gene: TRBJ2-7; CDR3 protein: CASSTPPDRGGRHEQYF; CDR3 DNA: TGTGCCAGCAGTACCCCCCCCGACAGGGGGGGTAGGCACGAGCAGTACTTC
D gene: NA; clone size: NA; V gene: TRBV27; J gene: TRBJ2-1; CDR3 protein: CASRIRSEQFF; CDR3 DNA: TGTGCCAGCAGAATTAGAAGTGAGCAGTTCTTC
D gene: NA; clone size: NA; V gene: TRBV28; J gene: TRBJ1-2; CDR3 protein: CASSLGTGASKSNYGYTF; CDR3 DNA: TGTGCCAGCAGTTTAGGAACAGGCGCCTCGAAGTCTAACTATGGCTACACCTTC
D gene: NA; clone size: NA; V gene: TRBV10-3; J gene: TRBJ2-2; CDR3 protein: CAISEGQLNTGELFF; CDR3 DNA: TGTGCCATCAGTGAGGGACAATTGAACACCGGGGAGCTGTTTTTT
D gene: TRBD2; clone size: NA; V gene: TRBV7-2; J gene: TRBJ2-1; CDR3 protein: CASSTRSGSSSYNEQFF; CDR3 DNA: TGTGCCAGCAGCACCCGTAGCGGGTCAAGCTCCTACAATGAGCAGTTCTTC
D gene: TRBD1; clone size: NA; V gene: TRBV2; J gene: TRBJ1-4; CDR3 protein: CASRPGQGEKLFF; CDR3 DNA: TGTGCCAGCAGGCCGGGACAGGGTGAAAAACTGTTTTTT
D gene: TRBD1; clone size: few; V gene: TRBV19; J gene: TRBJ1-2; CDR3 protein: CASSTTGNYGYTF; CDR3 DNA: TGTGCCAGTAGCACGACAGGGAACTATGGCTACACCTTC
D gene: TRBD2; clone size: NA; V gene: TRBV4-1; J gene: TRBJ2-3; CDR3 protein: CASSQGGGETQYF; CDR3 DNA: TGCGCCAGCAGCCAAGGGGGAGGGGAAACGCAGTATTTT
D gene: NA; clone size: NA; V gene: TRBV6-5; J gene: TRBJ1-3; CDR3 protein: CASSERDSGNTIYF; CDR3 DNA: TGTGCCAGCAGCGAGAGAGACTCTGGAAACACCATATATTTT
D gene: NA; clone size: few; V gene: TRBV28; J gene: TRBJ1-1; CDR3 protein: CAGQGYGNTEAFF; CDR3 DNA: TGTGCTGGGCAGGGATACGGGAACACTGAAGCTTTCTTT
D gene: TRBD1; clone size: NA; V gene: TRBV3-1/TRBV3-2; J gene: TRBJ1-2; CDR3 protein: CASSQGQGNGYTF; CDR3 DNA: TGTGCCAGCAGCCAAGGACAGGGGAATGGCTACACCTTC
D gene: TRBD2; clone size: NA; V gene: TRBV24-1; J gene: TRBJ2-1; CDR3 protein: CATSDLHIGLAGVNYNEQFF; CDR3 DNA: TGTGCCACCAGTGATTTGCATATTGGGCTAGCGGGAGTAAACTACAATGAGCAGTTCTTC
D gene: NA; clone size: NA; V gene: TRBV19; J gene: TRBJ1-1; CDR3 protein: CASSTDLRGNTEAFF; CDR3 DNA: TGTGCCAGTAGTACCGATCTCAGGGGGAACACTGAAGCTTTCTTT
D gene: NA; clone size: NA; V gene: TRBV21-1; J gene: TRBJ1-2; CDR3 protein: CASRRHRPRYGYTF; CDR3 DNA: TGTGCCAGCAGACGACACCGTCCAAGGTATGGCTACACCTTC
D gene: TRBD1; clone size: NA; V gene: TRBV12-5; J gene: TRBJ1-5; CDR3 protein: CASGFDRGYSNQPQHF; CDR3 DNA: TGTGCTAGTGGTTTTGACAGGGGGTATAGCAATCAGCCCCAGCATTTT
D gene: NA; clone size: NA; V gene: TRBV10-3; J gene: TRBJ1-1; CDR3 protein: CAISELGADTEAFF; CDR3 DNA: TGTGCCATCAGTGAGTTGGGGGCCGACACTGAAGCTTTCTTT
D gene: NA; clone size: NA; V gene: TRBV2; J gene: TRBJ2-1; CDR3 protein: CASIPPGRTGNEQFF; CDR3 DNA: TGTGCCAGCATTCCCCCAGGGCGGACCGGGAATGAGCAGTTCTTC
D gene: TRBD1; clone size: NA; V gene: TRBV9; J gene: TRBJ1-6; CDR3 protein: CASSVEGRGRNSPLHF; CDR3 DNA: TGTGCCAGCAGCGTAGAGGGCAGGGGGCGTAATTCACCCCTCCACTTT
D gene: TRBD2; clone size: NA; V gene: TRBV7-3; J gene: TRBJ2-3; CDR3 protein: CASSSGLASTDTQYF; CDR3 DNA: TGTGCCAGCAGCTCAGGACTAGCCTCCACAGATACGCAGTATTTT
D gene: NA; clone size: NA; V gene: TRBV15; J gene: TRBJ1-1; CDR3 protein: CATSRTETEAFF; CDR3 DNA: TGTGCCACCAGCAGAACCGAGACTGAAGCTTTCTTT
D gene: NA; clone size: NA; V gene: TRBV6-5; J gene: TRBJ1-2; CDR3 protein: CASSLIEGYGYTF; CDR3 DNA: TGTGCCAGCAGCCTAATAGAGGGCTATGGCTACACCTTC
D gene: NA; clone size: medium-sized; V gene: TRBV24-1; J gene: TRBJ2-7; CDR3 protein: CATKMNNRVLYEQYF; CDR3 DNA: TGTGCCACCAAAATGAACAACAGGGTGCTGTACGAGCAGTACTTC
D gene: NA; clone size: NA; V gene: TRBV30; J gene: TRBJ2-2; CDR3 protein: CAWSVVVPGELFF; CDR3 DNA: TGTGCCTGGAGTGTCGTCGTCCCCGGGGAGCTGTTTTTT
D gene: NA; clone size: NA; V gene: TRBV2; J gene: TRBJ1-1; CDR3 protein: CASSEGAVMNTEAFF; CDR3 DNA: TGTGCCAGCAGTGAAGGGGCCGTTATGAACACTGAAGCTTTCTTT
D gene: NA; clone size: NA; V gene: TRBV14; J gene: TRBJ2-5; CDR3 protein: CASSQDLRVGGTQYF; CDR3 DNA: TGTGCCAGCAGCCAAGATCTTCGAGTAGGGGGGACCCAGTACTTC
D gene: TRBD2; clone size: few; V gene: TRBV6-6; J gene: TRBJ2-1; CDR3 protein: CASREASGRASEQFF; CDR3 DNA: TGTGCCAGCAGGGAGGCTAGCGGGAGGGCGTCCGAGCAGTTCTTC
D gene: TRBD2; clone size: NA; V gene: TRBV2; J gene: TRBJ2-6; CDR3 protein: CASRPHTAGGNGANVLTF; CDR3 DNA: TGTGCCAGCAGGCCTCATACGGCGGGAGGGAACGGGGCCAACGTCCTGACTTTC
D gene: TRBD2; clone size: NA; V gene: TRBV6-5; J gene: TRBJ2-1; CDR3 protein: CASSYRRAGVDEQFF; CDR3 DNA: TGTGCCAGCAGTTACCGTCGAGCGGGGGTAGATGAGCAGTTCTTC
D gene: NA; clone size: NA; V gene: TRBV2; J gene: TRBJ1-4; CDR3 protein: CASSEFSANEKLFF; CDR3 DNA: TGTGCCAGCAGTGAATTCTCCGCGAATGAAAAACTGTTTTTT
D gene: NA; clone size: NA; V gene: TRBV6-5; J gene: TRBJ1-1; CDR3 protein: CASMVRGREAFF; CDR3 DNA: TGTGCCAGCATGGTCAGGGGCAGGGAAGCTTTCTTT
D gene: NA; clone size: NA; V gene: TRBV11-1; J gene: TRBJ2-5; CDR3 protein: CASGTGTGGETQYF; CDR3 DNA: TGTGCCAGCGGAACCGGGACTGGAGGGGAGACCCAGTACTTC
D gene: NA; clone size: once; V gene: TRBV7-9; J gene: TRBJ1-1; CDR3 protein: CASSFSQGKGTEAFF; CDR3 DNA: TGTGCCAGCAGCTTTTCCCAGGGGAAAGGCACTGAAGCTTTCTTT
D gene: TRBD1; clone size: few; V gene: TRBV6-5; J gene: TRBJ1-4; CDR3 protein: CASSQGAFNEKLFF; CDR3 DNA: TGTGCCAGCAGTCAGGGGGCCTTTAATGAAAAACTGTTTTTT
D gene: NA; clone size: few; V gene: TRBV27; J gene: TRBJ1-2; CDR3 protein: CASSYRAGYGYTF; CDR3 DNA: TGTGCCAGCAGCTACAGGGCCGGCTATGGCTACACCTTC
D gene: NA; clone size: NA; V gene: TRBV6-5; J gene: TRBJ1-2; CDR3 protein: CASGVTGRSYGYTF; CDR3 DNA: TGTGCCAGCGGGGTTACAGGTCGATCCTATGGCTACACCTTC
D gene: NA; clone size: NA; V gene: TRBV28; J gene: TRBJ1-2; CDR3 protein: CAIPSATGNYGYTF; CDR3 DNA: TGTGCCATCCCCTCCGCGACAGGAAACTATGGCTACACCTTC
D gene: NA; clone size: NA; V gene: TRBV6-2/TRBV6-3; J gene: TRBJ1-5; CDR3 protein: CASSSGGGHSNQPQHF; CDR3 DNA: TGTGCCAGCAGTTCGGGGGGCGGTCATAGCAATCAGCCCCAGCATTTT
D gene: NA; clone size: NA; V gene: TRBV11-3; J gene: TRBJ1-3; CDR3 protein: CASSLGNSFGNTIYF; CDR3 DNA: TGTGCCAGCAGCTTAGGTAACAGTTTCGGAAACACCATATATTTT
D gene: TRBD2; clone size: NA; V gene: TRBV5-4; J gene: TRBJ2-2; CDR3 protein: CASSSPTGTIHRGAVF; CDR3 DNA: TGTGCCAGCAGCTCCCCAACCGGGACTATACACCGGGGAGCTGTTTTT